This T cell receptor beta chain was profiled in a study of T cell responses to AZD1222 COVID-19 vaccine. The assay was immunoSEQ multiplex PCR, and TCRdb's table has in-frame clones only and misses some. The data show 140,000 to 150,000 clones, about 89% seen once. V gave up 1 base and J gave up 6 bases; unmatched junction bases: 4. The CDR3 consists of 14 residues. From germline, CDR1 is MNHEY and CDR2 SVGEGT. This TCR was sampled from an adult who received the AZD1222 COVID-19 vaccine. Sequencing used peripheral blood, obtained 28 days after the second AZD1222 dose. The V gene is TRBV6-2 or TRBV6-3, the J gene TRBJ1-1; TRBD1 matches at 8 bases. The chain's CDR3 is CASSYYQGAAEAFF. The DNA of the CDR3 is TGTGCCAGCAGTTACTACCAGGGGGCAGCTGAAGCTTTCTTT.